Below, one T cell receptor beta chain is given with its context. Sequence at one end of the junction differs from germline and may be a read error. The data are from a study of blood T cell repertoires in COVID-19. This CDR3 comprises 17 residues. The germline gives CDR1 LGHDT, CDR2 YNNKEL (reference sequence). Assay used: immunoSEQ multiplex PCR; TCRdb lists only in-frame clones, some missing. Among 95,000 to 150,000 clones listed, approximately 90% were seen once. The sample taken for sequencing was peripheral blood. The chain recombines TRBV3-1 (or the pseudogene TRBV3-2) with TRBJ2-7; D is perhaps TRBD1 (5 bases). The origin of this receptor is a human donor in a cohort sampled during active COVID-19. The CDR3 loop is CASSPNLAGPLSHEQYF. DNA of the CDR3: TGTGCCAGCAGCCCCAACCTCGCAGGGCCCCTCTCCCACGAGCAGTACTTC.